The 16 T cell receptor beta chains listed next were all sequenced from one sample in a study of T-cell reconstitution after alpha-beta-depleted transplantation in children. Unique molecular identifiers were used to barcode this TCRbeta library. TCRdb called the PCR reads again in MiXCR, with one record for every CDR3 protein. The data contain 200,000 to 250,000 distinct CDR3 sequences, 25% of them singletons. Sequenced material: PBMCs, taken before TCRalphabeta/CD19-depleted stem cell transplant. The receptors derive from a girl aged 2-10 years with Fanconi anemia, due to receive a stem cell transplant.

This clonotype came up many times. The genes are TRBV29-1 and TRBJ2-2; D unclear. Per the germline V gene, CDR1 is SQVTM and CDR2 is ANQGSEA. The germline V and J ends were trimmed by 4 bases and 7 bases, with 13 bases remaining between them. This CDR3 is 13 amino acids long. CDR3: CSVAHRPGGELFF. As DNA, the CDR3 is TGCAGCGTTGCCCACCGGCCGGGCGGGGAGCTGTTTTTT.

The table lists this clonotype with a few counts. The CDR3: CASSLGLDRGYEKLFF. The CDR3 region has the DNA TGTGCCAGCAGCTTAGGGCTGGACAGGGGTTATGAAAAACTGTTTTTT. J is TRBJ1-4 and V is TRBV13; 9 nucleotides line up with TRBD1. The ends lost 0 bases at V and 6 bases at J; junction bases unmatched: 5. CDR1 and CDR2 from the germline V gene are PRHDT and FYEKMQ (reference sequence). This CDR3 comprises 16 residues.

This clonotype appeared many times. The genes are TRBV12-3 or TRBV12-4 and TRBJ1-1, with D unclear. The CDR3 has 12 amino acids. Between the trimmed V and J ends, which lost 3 bases and 6 bases, there was a span of 8 bases. The CDR3 nucleotides read TGTGCCAGCAGTTTTAGTAGGGCTGAAGCTTTCTTT. It is translated as CASSFSRAEAFF.

The genes are TRBV6-5 and TRBJ2-7; the D call may be TRBD1 or TRBD2 (5 bases each). Trimming took off 1 base at V and 4 bases at J, with 20 bases between the two ends. In germline, CDR1 is MNHEY, CDR2 SVGAGI. The CDR3 consists of 17 residues. The CDR3 spells CASSYLGPYTEPYEQYF. The DNA for the CDR3 is TGTGCCAGCAGTTACTTGGGACCTTATACCGAACCTTACGAGCAGTACTTC.

CDR3 nucleotides: TGTGCCAGCAGCCCCTATGACTACGAGCAGTACTTC. It translates to CASSPYDYEQYF. The rearrangement links TRBV7-9 to TRBJ2-7; D unresolved. The length of the CDR3 is 12 residues. V gave up 5 bases and J gave up 3 bases, with 8 bases separating them. Germline-derived CDR1 and CDR2 are SEHNR and FQNEAQ (reference sequence).

This clonotype was found many times. The V and J genes are TRBV24-1 and TRBJ1-1; 11 nucleotides line up with TRBD1. The CDR3 loop spans 14 amino acids. V dropped 7 bases and J dropped 1; count of bases not matched to a gene: 1. Per germline, CDR1 KGHDR and CDR2 SFDVKD. CDR3: CATRGTGGNTEAFF. As DNA, the CDR3 is TGTGCCACCAGAGGGACAGGGGGGAACACTGAAGCTTTCTTT.

This clonotype appeared a few times. CDR3 residues: CASSLDTSGGPLGQYF. DNA for the CDR3: TGTGCCAGCAGCTTAGATACTAGCGGGGGCCCTCTGGGGCAGTACTTC. V and J are TRBV7-2 and TRBJ2-7; 11 bases are a match to TRBD2. CDR1 and CDR2 (germline): SGHTA, FQGNSA. V shed 1 base and J 9 bases; nucleotides not matched to a gene: 11. The CDR3 totals 16 residues.

The chain has TRBV5-1 and TRBJ2-5; 7 bases are shared with TRBD2. This CDR3 region has 14 residues. V lost 4 bases, J lost 5 bases, and 8 bases stayed unmatched. Germline CDR1 and CDR2: SGHRS and YFSETQ. The CDR3 DNA follows: TGCGCCAGCAGCCTCGGGAGCGGGATTGAGACCCAGTACTTC. This encodes CASSLGSGIETQYF.

This clonotype was counted ten times or more. The V and J genes are TRBV20-1 and TRBJ2-7; 7 bases fit TRBD2. The V and J ends lost 6 bases and 2 bases, in that order; junction bases with no gene match: 7. CDR1 is DFQATT and CDR2 is SNEGSKA in the germline V gene (reference sequence). This CDR3 spans 13 amino acids. The CDR3 DNA sequence: TGCAGTGCACCTAGCGGATATACCTACGAGCAGTACTTC. It codes for CSAPSGYTYEQYF.

DNA of the CDR3: TGTGCCAGCAGCTTATCTGCTAGCGGGGACTACGAGCAGTACTTC. Translated, it gives CASSLSASGDYEQYF. V is TRBV7-3 and J is TRBJ2-7, with 9 bases aligning to TRBD2. Trimming removed 2 bases from V and 3 bases from J; junction bases left unmatched: 5. This CDR3 is built from 15 residues. Germline CDR1 SGHTA, CDR2 FQGTGA.

The CDR3 DNA is TGTGCCAGCAGTCGCAGTCCGGGACTAGTTTTCACAGATACGCAGTATTTT. Translation: CASSRSPGLVFTDTQYF. V is TRBV11-1 and J is TRBJ2-3, with 8 bases lining up with TRBD2. Germline V CDR1 and CDR2: SGHAT, FQDESV (reference sequence). The junction had 13 bases not matched to a gene; V was cut back by 6 bases and J by 2 bases. This CDR3 is built from 17 residues.

J is TRBJ2-7 and V is TRBV29-1; 8 bases line up with TRBD1. Per germline, CDR1 SQVTM and CDR2 ANQGSEA. Trimming cost V 6 bases and J 4 bases; bases outside gene matches: 11. The CDR3 has 14 residues. CDR3 sequence reads: CSVRGTGRTYEQYF. CDR3 nucleotide sequence: TGCAGCGTCCGCGGGACAGGACGGACTTACGAGCAGTACTTC.

This clonotype was seen only once. The chain employs TRBV20-1 and TRBJ2-1, with 12 bases identical to TRBD2. With V trimmed by 3 bases and J by 0 bases, 3 bases remained unmatched. The germline V gene encodes CDR1 DFQATT and CDR2 SNEGSKA (reference sequence). CDR3 length: 16 amino acids. CDR3 residues: CSASPLAGGSYNEQFF. DNA for the CDR3: TGCAGTGCTAGTCCACTAGCGGGAGGCTCCTACAATGAGCAGTTCTTC.

This clonotype was detected a few times. The chain links TRBV29-1 to TRBJ2-1; 11 positions agree with TRBD2. Trimming cost V 5 bases and J 3 bases; bases outside gene matches: 6. The CDR3 has 15 residues. Germline V gives CDR1 SQVTM, CDR2 ANQGSEA. The CDR3 DNA reads TGCAGCGTTCTTAGCGGGAGGGGGATCTACAATGAGCAGTTCTTC. Amino acids: CSVLSGRGIYNEQFF.

The V call is TRBV11-1, the J call TRBJ1-1; TRBD1 matches 7 bases. With V trimmed by 1 base and J by 2 bases, 7 bases remained unmatched. There are 16 residues in the CDR3. CDR1 and CDR2 (germline): SGHAT, FQDESV (reference sequence). The CDR3: CASSLVGTGANTEAFF. CDR3 sequence (DNA): TGTGCCAGCAGCTTAGTGGGTACAGGGGCCAACACTGAAGCTTTCTTT.

Ten or more counts support this clonotype. The genes are TRBV5-5 and TRBJ2-7, with D possibly being TRBD1 (6 bases). Germline values: CDR1 SGHKS, CDR2 YYEKEE (reference sequence). The CDR3 is 16 residues long. Trimming shortened V by 0 bases and J by 4 bases, and 17 bases separated the two germline ends. The CDR3 sequence: CASSLGLDRGVYEQYF. The DNA of the CDR3 is TGTGCCAGCAGCTTGGGGTTGGACAGAGGCGTGTACGAGCAGTACTTC.